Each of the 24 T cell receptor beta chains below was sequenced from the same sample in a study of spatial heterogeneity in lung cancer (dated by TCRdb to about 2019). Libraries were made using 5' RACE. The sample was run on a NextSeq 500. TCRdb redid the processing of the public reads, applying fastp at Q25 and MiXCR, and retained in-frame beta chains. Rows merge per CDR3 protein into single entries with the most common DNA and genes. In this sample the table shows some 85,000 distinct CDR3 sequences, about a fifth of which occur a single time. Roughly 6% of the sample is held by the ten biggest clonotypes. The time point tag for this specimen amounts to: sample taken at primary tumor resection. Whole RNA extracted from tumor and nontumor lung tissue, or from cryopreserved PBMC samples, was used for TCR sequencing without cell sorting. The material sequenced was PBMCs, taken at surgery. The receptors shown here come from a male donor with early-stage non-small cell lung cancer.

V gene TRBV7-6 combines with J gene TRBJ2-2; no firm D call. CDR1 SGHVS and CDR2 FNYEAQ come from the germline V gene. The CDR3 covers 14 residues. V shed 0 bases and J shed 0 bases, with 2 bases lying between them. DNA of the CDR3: TGTGCCAGCAGCTTAGCCTCGAACACCGGGGAGCTGTTTTTT. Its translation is CASSLASNTGELFF.

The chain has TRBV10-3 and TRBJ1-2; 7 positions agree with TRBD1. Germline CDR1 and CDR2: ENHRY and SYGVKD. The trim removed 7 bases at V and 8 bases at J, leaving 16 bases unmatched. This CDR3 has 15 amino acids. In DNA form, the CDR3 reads TGTGCCATCACCCCTTCCCGTGACAGGGTTGAGGGCTACACCTTC. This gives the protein CAITPSRDRVEGYTF.

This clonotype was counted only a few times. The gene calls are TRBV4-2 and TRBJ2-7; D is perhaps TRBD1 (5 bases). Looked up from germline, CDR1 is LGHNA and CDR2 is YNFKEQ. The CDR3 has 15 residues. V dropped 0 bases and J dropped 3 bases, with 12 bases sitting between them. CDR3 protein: CASSQDRDSYYEQYF. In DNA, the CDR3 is TGTGCCAGCAGCCAAGATCGTGACAGTTACTACGAGCAGTACTTC.

The CDR3 spells CASSRVPVRGQFF. For the CDR3, the DNA is TGTGCCAGTAGTAGGGTCCCAGTGAGAGGGCAGTTCTTC. The gene calls are TRBV19 and TRBJ2-1; D gene ambiguous. From germline, CDR1 is LNHDA and CDR2 SQIVND (reference sequence). The CDR3 contains 13 residues. The V end lost 4 bases, the J end lost 12 bases, and 16 bases lay between the germline ends.

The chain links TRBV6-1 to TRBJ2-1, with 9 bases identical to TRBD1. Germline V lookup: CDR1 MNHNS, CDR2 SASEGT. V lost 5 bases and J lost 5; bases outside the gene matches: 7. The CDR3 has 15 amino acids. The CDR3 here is CASSWGTGINNEQFF. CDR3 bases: TGTGCCAGCAGTTGGGGGACAGGGATAAACAATGAGCAGTTCTTC.

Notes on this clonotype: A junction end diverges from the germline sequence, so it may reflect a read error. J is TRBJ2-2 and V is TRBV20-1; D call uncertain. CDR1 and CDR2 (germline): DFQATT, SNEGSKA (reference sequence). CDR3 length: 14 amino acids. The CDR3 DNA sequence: TGCAGTGCCAAAACGGTGTCGAACATCGGGGAGCTGTTTTTT. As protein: CSAKTVSNIGELFF.

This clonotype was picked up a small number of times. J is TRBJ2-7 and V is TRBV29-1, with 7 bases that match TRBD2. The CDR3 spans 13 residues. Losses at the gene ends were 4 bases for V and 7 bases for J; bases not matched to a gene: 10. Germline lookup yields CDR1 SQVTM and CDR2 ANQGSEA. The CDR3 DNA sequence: TGCAGCGTTGTCCGGGAGCGGGGTAGGGAGCAGTACTTC. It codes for CSVVRERGREQYF.

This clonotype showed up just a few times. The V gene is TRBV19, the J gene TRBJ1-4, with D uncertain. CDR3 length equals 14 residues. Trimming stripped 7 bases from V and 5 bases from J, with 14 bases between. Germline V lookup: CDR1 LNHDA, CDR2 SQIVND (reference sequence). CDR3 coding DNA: TGTGCCAGTAAAGACGGAGTAATCAATGAAAAACTGTTTTTT. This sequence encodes CASKDGVINEKLFF. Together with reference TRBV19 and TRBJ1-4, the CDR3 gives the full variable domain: DGGITQSPKYLFRKEGQNVTLSCEQNLNHDAMYWYRQDPGQGLRLIYYSQIVNDFQKGDIAEGYSVSREKKESFPLTVTSAQKNPTAFYLCASKDGVINEKLFFGSGTQLSVL.

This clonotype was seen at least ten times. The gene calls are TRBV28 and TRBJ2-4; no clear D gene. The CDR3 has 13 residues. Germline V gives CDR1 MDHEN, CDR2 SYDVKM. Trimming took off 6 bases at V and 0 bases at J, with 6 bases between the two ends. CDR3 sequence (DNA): TGTGCCAGCAGCCTATCAGCCAAAAACATTCAGTACTTC. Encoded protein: CASSLSAKNIQYF.

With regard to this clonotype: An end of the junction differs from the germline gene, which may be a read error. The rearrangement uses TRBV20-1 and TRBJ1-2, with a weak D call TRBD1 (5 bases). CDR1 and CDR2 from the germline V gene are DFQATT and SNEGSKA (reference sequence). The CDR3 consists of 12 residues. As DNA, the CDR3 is TGCTGTGCGAACACGCCAGGGAGAGGCTACACCTTC. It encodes CCANTPGRGYTF.

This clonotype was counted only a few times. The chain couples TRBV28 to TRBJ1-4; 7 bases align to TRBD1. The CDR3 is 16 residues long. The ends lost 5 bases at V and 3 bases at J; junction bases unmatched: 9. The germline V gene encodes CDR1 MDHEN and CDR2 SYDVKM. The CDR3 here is CASSPGGQRANEKLFF. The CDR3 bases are TGTGCCAGCAGTCCAGGGGGACAGCGCGCTAATGAAAAACTGTTTTTT.

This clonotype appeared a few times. Written as DNA, the CDR3 is TGTGCCAGCAGAGCCGAGGGGGGCCACACAGATACGCAGTATTTT. Residues: CASRAEGGHTDTQYF. The rearrangement joins TRBV6-2 or TRBV6-3 to TRBJ2-3; D possibly uses TRBD1 or TRBD2 (6 bases each). CDR3 length: 15 amino acids. Trimming shortened V by 6 bases and J by 2 bases, and 15 bases separated the two germline ends. The germline V gene has CDR1 MNHEY and CDR2 SVGEGT.

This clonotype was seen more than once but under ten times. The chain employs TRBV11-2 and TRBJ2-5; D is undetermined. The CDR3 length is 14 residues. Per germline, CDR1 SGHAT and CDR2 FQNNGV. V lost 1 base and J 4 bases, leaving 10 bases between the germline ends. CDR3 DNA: TGTGCCAGCAGCTTAGTGGCTCACTCAGAGACCCAGTACTTC. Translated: CASSLVAHSETQYF. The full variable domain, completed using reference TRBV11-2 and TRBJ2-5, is EAGVAQSPRYKIIEKRQSVAFWCNPISGHATLYWYQQILGQGPKLLIQFQNNGVVDDSQLPKDRFSAERLKGVDSTLKIQPAKLEDSAVYLCASSLVAHSETQYFGPGTRLLVL.

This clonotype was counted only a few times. As DNA, the CDR3 is TGCAGCGTTGACCCGGATCAGGCTAACACTGAAGCTTTCTTT. Encoded protein: CSVDPDQANTEAFF. V gene TRBV29-1 combines with J gene TRBJ1-1; D is ambiguous. The V end was cut by 3 bases, the J end by 2 bases, with 13 bases between. The germline V gene encodes CDR1 SQVTM and CDR2 ANQGSEA. The CDR3 runs 14 residues. Drawing the rest from reference TRBV29-1 and TRBJ1-1, the complete variable domain is SAVISQKPSRDICQRGTSLTIQCQVDSQVTMMFWYRQQPGQSLTLIATANQGSEATYESGFVIDKFPISRPNLTFSTLTVSNMSPEDSSIYLCSVDPDQANTEAFFGQGTRLTVV.

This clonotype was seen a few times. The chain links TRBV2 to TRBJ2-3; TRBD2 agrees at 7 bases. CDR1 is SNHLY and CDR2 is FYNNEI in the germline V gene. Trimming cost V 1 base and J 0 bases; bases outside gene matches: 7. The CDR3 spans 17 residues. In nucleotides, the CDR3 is TGTGCCAGCAGTGAAGGAGGCGGGGGAACCAGCACAGATACGCAGTATTTT. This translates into CASSEGGGGTSTDTQYF.

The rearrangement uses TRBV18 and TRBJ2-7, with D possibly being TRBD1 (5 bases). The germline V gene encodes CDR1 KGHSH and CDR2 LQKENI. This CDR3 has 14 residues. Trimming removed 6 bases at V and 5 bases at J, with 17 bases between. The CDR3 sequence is CASSSGNMGNEQYF. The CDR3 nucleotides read TGTGCCAGCTCCTCAGGGAATATGGGTAACGAGCAGTACTTC.

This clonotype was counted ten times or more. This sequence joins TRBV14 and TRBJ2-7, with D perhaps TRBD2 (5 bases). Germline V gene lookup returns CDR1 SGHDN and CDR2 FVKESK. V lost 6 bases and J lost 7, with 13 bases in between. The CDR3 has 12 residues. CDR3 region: CASSHLPGEQYF. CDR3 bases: TGTGCCAGCAGTCACCTTCCGGGAGAGCAGTACTTC.

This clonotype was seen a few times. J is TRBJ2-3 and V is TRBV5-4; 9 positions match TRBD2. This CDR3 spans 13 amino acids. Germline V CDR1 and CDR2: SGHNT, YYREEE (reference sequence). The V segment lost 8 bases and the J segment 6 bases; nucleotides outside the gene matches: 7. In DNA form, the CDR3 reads TGTGCCAGTTCCAGCGGGAGGTACGATACGCAGTATTTT. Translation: CASSSGRYDTQYF.

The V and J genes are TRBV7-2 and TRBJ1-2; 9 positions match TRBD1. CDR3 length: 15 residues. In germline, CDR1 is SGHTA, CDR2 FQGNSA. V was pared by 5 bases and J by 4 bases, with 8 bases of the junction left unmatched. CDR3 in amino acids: CASSKGQGNTYGYTF. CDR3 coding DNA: TGTGCCAGCAGCAAAGGACAGGGGAATACCTATGGCTACACCTTC.

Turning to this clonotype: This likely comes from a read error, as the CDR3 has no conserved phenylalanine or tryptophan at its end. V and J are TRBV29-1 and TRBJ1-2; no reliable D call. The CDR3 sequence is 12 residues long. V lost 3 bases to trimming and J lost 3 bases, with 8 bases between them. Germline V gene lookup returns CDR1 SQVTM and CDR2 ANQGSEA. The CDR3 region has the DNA TGCAGCGTTGATCAAAGGTACTATGGCTACACCCTC. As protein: CSVDQRYYGYTL.

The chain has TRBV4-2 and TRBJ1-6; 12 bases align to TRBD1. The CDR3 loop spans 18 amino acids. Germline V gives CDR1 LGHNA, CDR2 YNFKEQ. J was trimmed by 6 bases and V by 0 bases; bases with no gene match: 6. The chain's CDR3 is CASSQEGTGGRGNSPLHF. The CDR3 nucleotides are TGTGCCAGCAGCCAAGAGGGGACAGGGGGCCGGGGTAATTCACCCCTCCACTTT.

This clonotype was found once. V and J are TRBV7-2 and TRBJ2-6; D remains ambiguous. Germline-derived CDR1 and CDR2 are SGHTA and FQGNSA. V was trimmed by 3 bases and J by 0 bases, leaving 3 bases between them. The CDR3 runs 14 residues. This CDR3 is CASSFFSGANVLTF. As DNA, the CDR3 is TGTGCCAGCAGCTTTTTCTCTGGGGCCAACGTCCTGACTTTC.

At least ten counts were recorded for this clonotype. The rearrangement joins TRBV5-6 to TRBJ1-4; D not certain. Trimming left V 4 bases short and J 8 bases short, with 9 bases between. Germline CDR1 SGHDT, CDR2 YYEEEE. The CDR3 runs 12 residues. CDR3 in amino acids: CASSLQREKLFF. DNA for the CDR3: TGTGCCAGCAGCCTCCAAAGGGAAAAACTGTTTTTT.

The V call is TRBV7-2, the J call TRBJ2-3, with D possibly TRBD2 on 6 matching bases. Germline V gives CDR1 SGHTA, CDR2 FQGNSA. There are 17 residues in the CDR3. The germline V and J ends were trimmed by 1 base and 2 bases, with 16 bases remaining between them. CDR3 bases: TGTGCCAGCAGCTTAGGATTGGGGTTAGCGGTCACAGATACGCAGTATTTT. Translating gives CASSLGLGLAVTDTQYF.